This T cell receptor beta chain was identified during a study of CD8 T cells in ankylosing spondylitis. Notes on the study in general: Disease-linked clones were reportedly significantly enriched in matched ankylosing spondylitis synovial fluid.

After removal of 6 bases from V and 1 base from J, the junction contained 7 bases not matched to a gene. The germline V gene encodes CDR1 MNHNS and CDR2 SASEGT. The CDR3 totals 15 residues. Researchers built TCR beta libraries using quantitative 5'-RACE with molecular barcodes. TCRdb re-called the 5' RACE reads with MiXCR, one entry per CDR3 protein. The sample shows around 150,000 distinct CDR3 sequences, 11% of them seen only once. This clonotype was observed at least ten times. Antigen: not known. This receptor was identified in a male donor with ankylosing spondylitis or in good health (not recorded which). The sequenced sample was blood, either unsorted or a sorted T cell fraction (not recorded which). J is TRBJ1-1 and V is TRBV6-1; TRBD1 agrees at 8 bases. The CDR3 region has the DNA TGTGCCAGCAGGTCACTGACAGGGGCGAACACTGAAGCTTTCTTT. Translated: CASRSLTGANTEAFF.